These 9 T cell receptor beta chains were all obtained from the same sample, sequenced in a study of monozygotic twins with inflammatory bowel disease. TCRdb reworked the 5' RACE reads into one entry per CDR3 protein, no DNA. This listing includes some 150,000 distinct CDR3 sequences. Material for sequencing was blood. These receptors were taken from a human donor with ulcerative colitis or Crohn's disease, or a healthy co-twin of an affected twin (not recorded which).

This chain uses TRBV14 with TRBJ1-1. From germline, CDR1 is SGHDN and CDR2 FVKESK. The CDR3 is 17 residues long. The CDR3 loop is CASSQEERQDMNTEAFF. The full variable domain, its missing parts supplied by reference TRBV14 and TRBJ1-1, is EAGVTQFPSHSVIEKGQTVTLRCDPISGHDNLYWYRRVMGKEIKFLLHFVKESKQDESGMPNNRFLAERTGGTYSTLKVQPAELEDSGVYFCASSQEERQDMNTEAFFGQGTRLTVV.

The genes are TRBV7-6 and TRBJ2-1; TCRdb lists TRBD2, though no DNA is available to test this call. In germline, CDR1 is SGHVS, CDR2 FNYEAQ. The CDR3 has 13 residues. The CDR3 loop is CASSSSRRNEQFF.

J is TRBJ1-2 and V is TRBV12-3 or TRBV12-4; the TCRdb D gene call, TRBD1, has no DNA to confirm it. CDR3 size: 15 residues. The CDR3: CASSLGAGGSVGYTF.

The chain carries TRBV3-1 and TRBJ2-7; TCRdb designates TRBD1, a call that cannot be tested without DNA. Germline values: CDR1 LGHDT, CDR2 YNNKEL (reference sequence). This CDR3 is 14 amino acids long. CDR3 amino acids: CASSHLTETYEQYF.

The chain links TRBV5-1 to TRBJ1-1; as DNA is missing, the TRBD1 call by TCRdb cannot be tested. The CDR3 totals 14 residues. Germline CDR1 reads SGHRS; CDR2 reads YFSETQ. The CDR3 sequence: CASTSSGQGLKAFF.

The chain carries TRBV12-3 or TRBV12-4 and TRBJ1-4; TCRdb indicates TRBD1, and absent DNA this call remains unverified. CDR3 size: 15 residues. The CDR3 protein is CASSSQTGLHEKLFF.

V gene TRBV24-1 combines with J gene TRBJ2-1; the D call of TRBD1 rests on TCRdb alone, since no DNA is present to check it. This CDR3 comprises 21 residues. Germline CDR1 reads KGHDR; CDR2 reads SFDVKD. The CDR3 here is CATSDSPGRPLQETSLNEQFF.

The rearrangement links TRBV28 to TRBJ2-4; TCRdb returns TRBD1, unconfirmable since there is no DNA. Looked up from germline, CDR1 is MDHEN and CDR2 is SYDVKM. This CDR3 contains 14 residues. The CDR3 region is CASSYPGLGNIQYF.

V and J are TRBV11-1 and TRBJ1-1. The CDR3 has 14 amino acids. Germline lookup yields CDR1 SGHAT and CDR2 FQDESV (reference sequence). CDR3 residues: CASSPLSRGAEAFF. Combining the CDR3 with reference TRBV11-1 and TRBJ1-1 gives the whole variable domain EAEVAQSPRYKITEKSQAVAFWCDPISGHATLYWYRQILGQGPELLVQFQDESVVDDSQLPKDRFSAERLKGVDSTLKIQPAELGDSAMYLCASSPLSRGAEAFFGQGTRLTVV.